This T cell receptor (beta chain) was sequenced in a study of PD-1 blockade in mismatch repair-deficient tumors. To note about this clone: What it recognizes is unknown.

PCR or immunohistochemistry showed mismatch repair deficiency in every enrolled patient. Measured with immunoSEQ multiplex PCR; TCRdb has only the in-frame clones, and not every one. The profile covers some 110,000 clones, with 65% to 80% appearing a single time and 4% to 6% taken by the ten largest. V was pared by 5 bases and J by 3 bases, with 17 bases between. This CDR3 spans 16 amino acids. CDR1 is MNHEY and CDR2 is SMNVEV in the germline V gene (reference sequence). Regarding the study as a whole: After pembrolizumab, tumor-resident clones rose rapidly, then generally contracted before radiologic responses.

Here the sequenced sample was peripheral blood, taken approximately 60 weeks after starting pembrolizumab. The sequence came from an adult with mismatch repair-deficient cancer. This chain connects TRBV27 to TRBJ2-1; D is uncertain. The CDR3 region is CASSPLRGRSYNEQFF. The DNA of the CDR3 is TGTGCCAGCAGTCCCCTGAGAGGACGAAGCTACAATGAGCAGTTCTTC.